This T cell receptor (beta chain) emerged from a study of shared clonotypes between healthy human individuals. Study-level results: Approximately 4.9% of naive CD4 clonotypes were shared across several donors.

CDR3 length equals 13 residues. Per the germline V gene, CDR1 is SGHNT and CDR2 is YENEEA. The germline V and J ends were trimmed by 4 bases and 3 bases, with 9 bases remaining between them. Clones were sequenced by immunoSEQ multiplex PCR, and TCRdb holds only the in-frame ones, with some missing. This sample carries around 1.5 million clones, 95% to 99% of them seen once, and the ten largest clones take roughly 0.4%. A remark on this clone: The antigen is undetermined.

The V and J genes are TRBV11-3 and TRBJ2-5; weak D call: TRBD1 (6 bases). The sequencing input was naive CD4+ T cells sorted from blood. Subset in this sample: CD45RA+ positively selected. This clonotype was obtained from a man aged 25-45 years in good health. Here the CDR3 reads CASSSGQKETQYF. The CDR3 nucleotides read TGTGCCAGCAGCTCTGGACAGAAAGAGACCCAGTACTTC. Based on the CDR3 plus reference TRBV11-3 and TRBJ2-5, the full variable domain is EAGVVQSPRYKIIEKKQPVAFWCNPISGHNTLYWYLQNLGQGPELLIRYENEEAVDDSQLPKDRFSAERLKGVDSTLKIQPAELGDSAVYLCASSSGQKETQYFGPGTRLLVL.